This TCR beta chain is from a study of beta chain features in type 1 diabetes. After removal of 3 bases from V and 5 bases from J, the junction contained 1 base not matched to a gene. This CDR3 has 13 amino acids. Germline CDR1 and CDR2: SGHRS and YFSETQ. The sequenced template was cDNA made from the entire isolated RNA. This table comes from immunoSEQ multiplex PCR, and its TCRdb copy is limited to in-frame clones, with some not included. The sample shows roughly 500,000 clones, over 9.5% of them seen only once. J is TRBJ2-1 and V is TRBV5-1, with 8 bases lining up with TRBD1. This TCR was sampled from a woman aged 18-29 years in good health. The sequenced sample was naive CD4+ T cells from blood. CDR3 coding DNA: TGCGCCAGCAGCTCGGGACAGGACAATGAGCAGTTCTTC. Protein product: CASSSGQDNEQFF.